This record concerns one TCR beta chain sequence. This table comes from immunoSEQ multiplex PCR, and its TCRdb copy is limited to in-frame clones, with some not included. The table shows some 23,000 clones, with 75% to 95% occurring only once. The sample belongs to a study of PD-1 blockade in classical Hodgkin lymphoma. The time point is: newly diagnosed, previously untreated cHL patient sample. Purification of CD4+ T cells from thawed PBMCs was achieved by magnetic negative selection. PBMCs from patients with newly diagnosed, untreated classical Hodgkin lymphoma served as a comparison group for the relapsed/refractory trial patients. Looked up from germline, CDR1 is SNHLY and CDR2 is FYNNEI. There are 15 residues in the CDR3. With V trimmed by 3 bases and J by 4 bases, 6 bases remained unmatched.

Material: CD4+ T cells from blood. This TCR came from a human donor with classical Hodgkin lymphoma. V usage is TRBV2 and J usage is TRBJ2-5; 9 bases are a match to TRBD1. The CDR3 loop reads CASSEPGTGRETQYF. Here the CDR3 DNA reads TGTGCCAGCAGTGAGCCCGGGACAGGGAGAGAGACCCAGTACTTC.